The 18 T cell receptor beta chains below all came from one sample that was sequenced in a study of blood T cell repertoires in COVID-19. The repertoire was sequenced with immunoSEQ multiplex PCR; TCRdb's copy has only in-frame clones and lacks some. This table holds over 85,000 clones, around 90% found once. The sequenced sample consisted of peripheral blood. Receptors were obtained from a human donor in a cohort sampled during active COVID-19.

V gene TRBV6-6 combines with J gene TRBJ1-2; 7 bases map to TRBD1. Germline V CDR1 and CDR2: MNHNY, SVGAGI (reference sequence). The CDR3 consists of 15 residues. V lost 6 bases and J lost 7; bases outside the gene matches: 14. The chain's CDR3 is CASSQNPDRASGYTF. The CDR3 nucleotides read TGTGCCAGCAGCCAAAACCCCGACAGGGCAAGTGGCTACACCTTC.

In its sample, this clone was seen once. The rearrangement joins TRBV5-5 to TRBJ2-1; 8 bases match TRBD1. The J segment lost 5 bases and the V segment lost 4 bases, leaving 8 bases of the junction unmatched. Germline CDR1 is SGHKS and CDR2 is YYEKEE (reference sequence). The CDR3 spans 15 residues. The chain's CDR3 is CASSLRQGPDNEQFF. Written as DNA, the CDR3 is TGTGCCAGCAGCCTAAGACAGGGGCCGGACAATGAGCAGTTCTTC.

The chain links TRBV27 to TRBJ1-5, with TRBD1 identical over 8 bases. V shed 2 bases, J shed 3 bases, and the junction held 9 bases outside the gene matches. The germline V gene encodes CDR1 MNHEY and CDR2 SMNVEV (reference sequence). This CDR3 comprises 17 residues. CDR3 sequence reads: CASSLLWTGKSNQPQHF. The CDR3 bases are TGTGCCAGCAGTTTACTGTGGACAGGGAAGTCCAATCAGCCCCAGCATTTT.

The sample holds one count of this clone. This chain links TRBV27 with TRBJ2-2; 7 positions agree with TRBD1. The CDR3 has 16 amino acids. Germline V CDR1 and CDR2: MNHEY, SMNVEV (reference sequence). Unmatched junction bases numbered 5, after V lost 0 bases and J lost 4 bases. The DNA for the CDR3 is TGTGCCAGCAGTTTATCAGGGGGCGCTGGCACCGGGGAGCTGTTTTTT. As protein: CASSLSGGAGTGELFF.

This sequence joins TRBV6-5 and TRBJ2-7; D remains ambiguous. The CDR3 runs 15 residues. Trimming stripped 0 bases from V and 2 bases from J, with 11 bases between. CDR1 is MNHEY and CDR2 is SVGAGI in the germline V gene. As DNA, the CDR3 is TGTGCCAGCAGTTACTCCTTAACACAGCCCTACGAGCAGTACTTC. As protein: CASSYSLTQPYEQYF.

This chain links TRBV7-2 with TRBJ2-7; possible D gene TRBD1, 5 bases. The CDR3 has 15 amino acids. Between the trimmed V and J ends, which lost 4 bases and 6 bases, there was a span of 19 bases. CDR1 and CDR2 from the germline V gene are SGHTA and FQGNSA. CDR3 bases: TGTGCCAGCAGCTCTCTGAGCAGGGATAGTAGCGAGCAGTACTTC. Protein: CASSSLSRDSSEQYF.

This chain links TRBV18 with TRBJ1-2; a weak D match, TRBD1 (5 bases). Trimming removed 2 bases from V and 0 bases from J, with 13 bases in between. Germline V CDR1 and CDR2: KGHSH, LQKENI. This CDR3 contains 16 residues. The CDR3 sequence is CASSPELGRPNYGYTF. The CDR3 DNA is TGTGCCAGCTCACCAGAACTGGGGCGTCCTAACTATGGCTACACCTTC.

This clone was detected only a few times. The chain employs TRBV6-2 or TRBV6-3 and TRBJ1-5; D is undetermined. The V gene lost 6 bases and the J gene lost 0 bases, with 15 bases spanning the gap. Germline V gene sequence: CDR1 MNHEY, CDR2 SVGEGT. This CDR3 comprises 16 residues. The CDR3 DNA sequence: TGTGCCAGCAGCCCTATCGAGGGCCTTAGCAATCAGCCCCAGCATTTT. It specifies CASSPIEGLSNQPQHF.

V and J are TRBV19 and TRBJ2-5, with TRBD1 as a possible D gene (6 bases). Germline-derived CDR1 and CDR2 are LNHDA and SQIVND (reference sequence). The CDR3 has 13 residues. The germline V and J ends were trimmed by 1 base and 5 bases, with 8 bases remaining between them. Here the CDR3 reads CASSIGGQETQYF. For the CDR3, the DNA is TGTGCCAGTAGTATAGGGGGGCAGGAGACCCAGTACTTC.

This chain joins TRBV7-9 and TRBJ1-4; D may be TRBD1 (5 bases). This CDR3 contains 15 residues. Germline V gene lookup returns CDR1 SEHNR and CDR2 FQNEAQ (reference sequence). V gave up 0 bases and J gave up 5 bases, with 10 bases separating them. The CDR3 coding sequence is TGTGCCAGCAGCTTAGCCCGACAGAGGAATGAAAAACTGTTTTTT. Amino acids: CASSLARQRNEKLFF.

V usage is TRBV7-3 and J usage is TRBJ2-1, with D possibly matching TRBD2 (6 bases). CDR1 and CDR2 from the germline V gene are SGHTA and FQGTGA. This CDR3 spans 14 amino acids. Deletions cut 4 bases from V and 4 bases from J, with 11 bases between. The CDR3 loop is CASSSSGTYNEQFF. The CDR3 bases are TGTGCCAGCAGCTCCTCCGGGACTTACAATGAGCAGTTCTTC.

The chain employs TRBV6-5 and TRBJ1-1; D is unclear. The CDR3 is 13 residues long. With 8 bases removed from V and 5 bases from J, the gap between germline ends came to 15 bases. Germline V gives CDR1 MNHEY, CDR2 SVGAGI. CDR3 residues: CASRRLSETEAFF. CDR3 DNA: TGTGCCAGCCGGCGGCTTTCGGAGACTGAAGCTTTCTTT.

V usage is TRBV9 and J usage is TRBJ2-7; D not certain. The CDR3 is 14 amino acids. Trimming shortened V by 0 bases and J by 5 bases, and 12 bases separated the two germline ends. Germline V gene lookup returns CDR1 SGDLS and CDR2 YYNGEE. The CDR3 sequence: CASSVGLVVDEQYF. CDR3 DNA: TGTGCCAGCAGCGTAGGCCTAGTTGTAGACGAGCAGTACTTC.

The chain links TRBV18 to TRBJ2-7, with TRBD2 identical over 7 bases. The CDR3 has 15 residues. The trim removed 3 bases at V and 2 bases at J, leaving 7 bases unmatched. Per the germline V gene, CDR1 is KGHSH and CDR2 is LQKENI. The CDR3 is CASSPGTSEAYEQYF. In DNA form, the CDR3 reads TGTGCCAGCTCACCTGGAACTAGCGAGGCCTACGAGCAGTACTTC.

The chain couples TRBV4-3 to TRBJ2-1, with TRBD2 matching over 7 bases. Losses at the gene ends were 6 bases for V and 7 bases for J; bases not matched to a gene: 6. This CDR3 has 13 residues. The germline V gene encodes CDR1 LGHNA and CDR2 YSLEER. CDR3 DNA sequence: TGCGCCAGCAGTCTATGGGGGGGTAATGAGCAGTTCTTC. This encodes CASSLWGGNEQFF.

The chain has TRBV4-2 and TRBJ2-5; 9 nucleotides line up with TRBD2. The V gene end was trimmed by 1 base and the J gene end by 5 bases; junction bases not matched to a gene: 8. The CDR3 runs 16 residues. Germline assignment: CDR1 LGHNA and CDR2 YNFKEQ. CDR3 DNA sequence: TGTGCCAGCAGCCAAGGAAATGGCGGGAGGGCGGAGACCCAGTACTTC. This encodes CASSQGNGGRAETQYF.

This chain links TRBV19 with TRBJ1-5; D is perhaps TRBD1 (5 bases). Trimming removed 4 bases at V and 6 bases at J, with 16 bases between. This CDR3 is 15 amino acids long. The germline V gene has CDR1 LNHDA and CDR2 SQIVND (reference sequence). CDR3 residues: CASSTNTVGGQPQHF. Here the CDR3 DNA reads TGTGCCAGTAGTACGAACACTGTGGGGGGTCAGCCCCAGCATTTT.

This chain connects TRBV7-3 to TRBJ1-1; D remains unclear. Germline-derived CDR1 and CDR2 are SGHTA and FQGTGA. The length of the CDR3 is 15 residues. The ends were cut back, 3 bases at V and 3 bases at J, with 14 bases in the middle. CDR3 DNA sequence: TGTGCCAGCAGCTTCGGGGAGGAGGCGGACACTGAAGCTTTCTTT. Translated, it gives CASSFGEEADTEAFF.